The present entry profiles one T cell receptor (beta chain) with its context. Clones were sequenced by immunoSEQ multiplex PCR, and TCRdb holds only the in-frame ones, with some missing. This table has more than 65,000 clones, 87% appearing once. The sample belongs to a study of blood T cell repertoires in COVID-19. Overall study context: Sites in the United States, Italy and Spain provided acute and convalescent COVID-19 samples.

The CDR3 has 12 residues. Germline CDR1 LNHDA, CDR2 SQIVND (reference sequence). V lost 5 bases to trimming and J lost 9 bases; unmatched junction nucleotides: 5. The sequencing input was peripheral blood. The TCR was taken from a man aged 55 to 69 with acute or convalescent COVID-19. V usage is TRBV19 and J usage is TRBJ1-1; 8 positions agree with TRBD1. CDR3 residues: CASSHRGDQAFF. The CDR3 DNA is TGTGCCAGTAGTCACAGGGGGGACCAAGCTTTCTTT.